The 19 T cell receptor beta chains in this list originate from one sample, sequenced in a study of blood T cell repertoires in COVID-19 (dated by TCRdb to the early 2020s). Library construction relied on the immunoSEQ multiplex PCR assay. The table was pulled from immuneACCESS by TCRdb, which kept in-frame rearrangements only. Such tables lose some clones; where checked, under half of the loss comes from unresolved V genes, and the rest has no known cause. The sample data list fewer than 200,000 clones, and around 92% of these were observed just once. In total, the top ten clones hold 4.8% of the sample. Source material: peripheral blood. These TCRs come from a man aged 25 to 40 with COVID-19, enrolled during active disease.

The V and J genes are TRBV30 and TRBJ2-7, with a weak D call TRBD2 (5 bases). V was clipped by 4 bases and J by 3 bases, with 19 bases between them. The germline V gene encodes CDR1 GTSNPN and CDR2 SVGIG (reference sequence). The length of the CDR3 is 15 residues. As DNA, the CDR3 is TGTGCCTGGACCCTGAGCGGCTCTCCCCTCTACGAGCAGTACTTC. Amino acids: CAWTLSGSPLYEQYF.

This chain links TRBV28 with TRBJ1-1; D possibly corresponds to TRBD1 (6 bases). In germline, CDR1 is MDHEN, CDR2 SYDVKM. The V gene lost 8 bases and the J gene lost 7 bases, with 23 bases spanning the gap. This CDR3 contains 15 residues. The CDR3 nucleotides are TGTGCCAGCCTCGCCCTAGGACAGTCTCTCGTTGAAGCTTTCTTT. It specifies CASLALGQSLVEAFF.

This clone was counted between two and nine times. The V gene is TRBV11-3, the J gene TRBJ2-2; TRBD2 matches 10 bases. Per the germline V gene, CDR1 is SGHNT and CDR2 is YENEEA. Germline trimming cut 5 bases from V and 4 bases from J; bases unmatched to any gene: 10. The CDR3 consists of 17 residues. CDR3 nucleotide sequence: TGTGCCAGCAGCGGGGGGCGGACTAGCGGTTTCACCGGGGAGCTGTTTTTT. This sequence encodes CASSGGRTSGFTGELFF.

V usage is TRBV28 and J usage is TRBJ2-1, with a possible D match to TRBD2 (6 bases). Deletions cut 3 bases from V and 4 bases from J, with 10 bases between. The CDR3 is 14 residues long. CDR1 and CDR2 from the germline V gene are MDHEN and SYDVKM. CDR3 loop: CASSLGGGYNEQFF. CDR3 bases: TGTGCCAGCAGTTTGGGAGGCGGGTACAATGAGCAGTTCTTC.

V is TRBV7-9 and J is TRBJ1-2; 9 bases line up with TRBD1. The germline gives CDR1 SEHNR, CDR2 FQNEAQ (reference sequence). The CDR3 is made up of 14 amino acids. Trimming took 2 bases from V and 7 from J; bases not matched to a gene: 5. CDR3 region: CASSLTGTGLGYTF. The CDR3 DNA is TGTGCCAGCAGCTTAACCGGGACAGGGCTTGGCTACACCTTC.

The chain recombines TRBV6-5 with TRBJ1-1; D is unclear. Per germline, CDR1 MNHEY and CDR2 SVGAGI. Trimming removed 2 bases at V and 8 bases at J, with 9 bases between. The CDR3 has 12 amino acids. The CDR3 sequence is CASSYRYAEAFF. The CDR3 DNA follows: TGTGCCAGCAGTTACCGGTATGCGGAAGCTTTCTTT.

The genes are TRBV3-1 (or the pseudogene TRBV3-2) and TRBJ2-1; D might be TRBD2 (5 bases). CDR3 length: 14 residues. V was trimmed by 4 bases and J by 0 bases, leaving 7 bases between them. Germline-derived CDR1 and CDR2 are LGHDT and YNNKEL (reference sequence). Here the CDR3 DNA reads TGTGCCAGCAGCCGAGGGAGCTCCTACAATGAGCAGTTCTTC. This gives the protein CASSRGSSYNEQFF.

The chain has TRBV24-1 and TRBJ2-5; the D gene is possibly TRBD2 (7 bases). V lost 4 bases and J 5 bases, leaving 16 bases between the germline ends. Germline V gene lookup returns CDR1 KGHDR and CDR2 SFDVKD. The CDR3 extends over 15 amino acids. The DNA for the CDR3 is TGTGCCACCAGTGACCCAGGACAGCGGGATGAGACCCAGTACTTC. It is translated as CATSDPGQRDETQYF.

This clone was counted once. The chain couples TRBV15 to TRBJ2-5; TRBD2 might be the D (6 bases). The germline CDR1 and CDR2 sequences are LNHNV and YYDKDF (reference sequence). The CDR3 runs to 14 residues. V lost 5 bases, J lost 2 bases, and 12 bases lay in between. CDR3 in DNA: TGTGCCACCAGCGGCCGGGACTCACAAGAGACCCAGTACTTC. Protein: CATSGRDSQETQYF.

This clone was observed once. This rearrangement joins TRBV2 to TRBJ1-6; 9 nucleotides line up with TRBD1. The junction had 9 bases not matched to a gene; V was cut back by 6 bases and J by 6 bases. The CDR3 covers 16 residues. Germline assignment: CDR1 SNHLY and CDR2 FYNNEI. The CDR3: CASRTPGQGSNSPLHF. CDR3 nucleotides: TGTGCCAGCAGGACCCCGGGACAGGGAAGTAATTCACCCCTCCACTTT.

CDR3 nucleotide sequence: TGTGCCAGCAGTCCGAAAAGGGGGACTAGGAACACTGAAGCTTTCTTT. This gives the protein CASSPKRGTRNTEAFF. This chain uses TRBV13 with TRBJ1-1, with TRBD1 as a possible D gene (6 bases). This CDR3 spans 16 amino acids. V lost 6 bases and J lost 1, with 18 bases in between. CDR1 and CDR2 from the germline V gene are PRHDT and FYEKMQ (reference sequence).

The rearrangement joins TRBV5-1 to TRBJ2-1; TRBD2 agrees at 7 bases. J was trimmed by 8 bases and V by 0 bases; bases with no gene match: 5. The CDR3 loop spans 14 amino acids. Germline CDR1 SGHRS, CDR2 YFSETQ. CDR3 DNA sequence: TGCGCCAGCAGCTTGGGACTAGCAACATATGAGCAGTTCTTC. Translated: CASSLGLATYEQFF.

J is TRBJ2-1 and V is TRBV10-3, with 10 bases identical to TRBD2. The CDR3 runs to 15 residues. With 4 bases clipped from V and 5 bases from J, the junction kept 5 bases outside the gene matches. Germline CDR1 and CDR2: ENHRY and SYGVKD. The CDR3 DNA reads as TGTGCCATCAGTGTAAGCGGGGGGGCTAACAATGAGCAGTTCTTC. Amino acid sequence: CAISVSGGANNEQFF.

J is TRBJ2-1 and V is TRBV24-1; 8 positions match TRBD2. The CDR3 runs to 17 residues. Germline V gene lookup returns CDR1 KGHDR and CDR2 SFDVKD. V lost 3 bases and J lost 5; bases outside the gene matches: 11. The CDR3 reads CATSDLPTSGGHNEQFF. The CDR3 DNA sequence: TGTGCCACCAGTGATCTCCCAACTAGCGGAGGCCACAATGAGCAGTTCTTC.

The chain is built from TRBV6-1 and TRBJ2-7; TRBD1 matches 9 bases. The V segment lost 3 bases and the J segment 3 bases; nucleotides outside the gene matches: 3. The CDR3 extends over 14 amino acids. Per the germline V gene, CDR1 is MNHNS and CDR2 is SASEGT. CDR3 coding DNA: TGTGCCAGCAGTGATTGGGACAGGGTCTACGAGCAGTACTTC. This codes for CASSDWDRVYEQYF.

The J gene is TRBJ2-7, the V gene TRBV10-3; D perhaps matches TRBD2 (5 bases). Trimming shortened V by 6 bases and J by 2 bases, and 11 bases separated the two germline ends. There are 13 residues in the CDR3. The V gene's germline CDR1 is ENHRY and CDR2 SYGVKD. Written as DNA, the CDR3 is TGTGCCATCAGATCGGGAACGACCTACGAGCAGTACTTC. This sequence encodes CAIRSGTTYEQYF.

The rearrangement links TRBV2 to TRBJ1-2; 8 bases are shared with TRBD1. CDR3 size: 12 residues. The trim removed 9 bases at V and 1 base at J, leaving 1 base unmatched. CDR1 and CDR2 from the germline V gene are SNHLY and FYNNEI. The CDR3 DNA reads as TGTGCCAGTGACAGGGGTAACTATGGCTACACCTTC. Protein sequence: CASDRGNYGYTF. Complete variable domain (other parts from reference TRBV2 and TRBJ1-2): EPEVTQTPSHQVTQMGQEVILRCVPISNHLYFYWYRQILGQKVEFLVSFYNNEISEKSEIFDDQFSVERPDGSNFTLKIRSTKLEDSAMYFCASDRGNYGYTFGSGTRLTVV.

The rearrangement joins TRBV4-3 to TRBJ1-3; D is possibly TRBD1 (6 bases). The germline V gene encodes CDR1 LGHNA and CDR2 YSLEER. The CDR3 is 16 amino acids. V was pared by 0 bases and J by 3 bases, with 12 bases between. The CDR3 DNA sequence: TGCGCCAGCAGCCAAGACCCCAGGGGATTTGGAAACACCATATATTTT. Translated: CASSQDPRGFGNTIYF.

The rearrangement joins TRBV20-1 to TRBJ1-2, with D perhaps TRBD1 (6 bases). Germline lookup yields CDR1 DFQATT and CDR2 SNEGSKA (reference sequence). This CDR3 is 11 amino acids long. V lost 6 bases and J 4 bases, leaving 9 bases between the germline ends. The CDR3 here is CSAPDSYGYTF. The CDR3 bases are TGCAGTGCGCCGGACAGCTATGGCTACACCTTC.